Reported below is one T cell receptor beta chain. This sample was included in a study of T-cell memory formation after mild COVID-19. TCRdb processed the 5' RACE reads anew with MiXCR; each CDR3 protein has one entry. The repertoire holds about 560,000 distinct CDR3 sequences, with approximately 15% as singletons. The sample taken for sequencing was PBMCs or a T cell subset sorted from them (not recorded which). The TCR sequence derives from an adult woman who had mild COVID-19 (a few samples of this study predate the infection). Cell type and time point are not known.

The CDR3 DNA reads TGTGCCAGCAGCCCCTACAGGGCCGAGAACACTGAAGCTTTCTTT. It translates to CASSPYRAENTEAFF. The V call is TRBV3-1, the J call TRBJ1-1; tentatively, D is TRBD1 (6 bases). The V end lost 4 bases, the J end lost 1 base, and 13 bases lay between the germline ends. CDR1 is LGHDT, CDR2 YNNKEL, per germline (reference sequence). The CDR3 spans 15 residues.